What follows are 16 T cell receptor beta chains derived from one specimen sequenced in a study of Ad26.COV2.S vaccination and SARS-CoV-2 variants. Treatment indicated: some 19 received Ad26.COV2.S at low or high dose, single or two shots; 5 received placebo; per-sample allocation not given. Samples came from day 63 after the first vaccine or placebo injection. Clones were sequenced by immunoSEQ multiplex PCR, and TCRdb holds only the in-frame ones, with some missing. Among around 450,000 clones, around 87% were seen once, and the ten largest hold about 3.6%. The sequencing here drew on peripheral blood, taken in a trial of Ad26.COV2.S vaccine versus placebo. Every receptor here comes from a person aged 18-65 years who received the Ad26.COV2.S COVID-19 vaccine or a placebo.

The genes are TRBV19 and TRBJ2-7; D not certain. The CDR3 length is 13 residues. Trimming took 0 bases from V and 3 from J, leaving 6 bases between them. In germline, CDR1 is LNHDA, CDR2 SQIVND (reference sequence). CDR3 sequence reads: CASSIDAFYEQYF. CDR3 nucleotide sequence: TGTGCCAGTAGTATAGACGCTTTCTACGAGCAGTACTTC.

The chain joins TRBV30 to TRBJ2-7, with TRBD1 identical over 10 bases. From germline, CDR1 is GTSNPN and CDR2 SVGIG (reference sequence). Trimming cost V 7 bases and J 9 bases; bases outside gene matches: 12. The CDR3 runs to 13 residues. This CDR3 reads CALIRDRGLGQYF. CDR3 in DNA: TGTGCCTTGATCCGGGACAGGGGCTTGGGGCAGTACTTC.

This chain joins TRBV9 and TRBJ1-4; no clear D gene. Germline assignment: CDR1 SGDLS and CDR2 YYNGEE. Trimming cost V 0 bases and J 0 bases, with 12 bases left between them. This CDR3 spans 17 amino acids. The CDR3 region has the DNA TGTGCCAGCAGCGTAGGCCGGCGGAGGGCAACTAATGAAAAACTGTTTTTT. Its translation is CASSVGRRRATNEKLFF.

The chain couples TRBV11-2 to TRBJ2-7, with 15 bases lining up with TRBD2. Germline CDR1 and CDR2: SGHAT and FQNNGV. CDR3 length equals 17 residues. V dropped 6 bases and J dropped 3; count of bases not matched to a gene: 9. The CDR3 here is CASRPGLAGGTIYEQYF. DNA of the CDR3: TGTGCCAGCAGACCCGGACTAGCGGGGGGGACCATCTACGAGCAGTACTTC.

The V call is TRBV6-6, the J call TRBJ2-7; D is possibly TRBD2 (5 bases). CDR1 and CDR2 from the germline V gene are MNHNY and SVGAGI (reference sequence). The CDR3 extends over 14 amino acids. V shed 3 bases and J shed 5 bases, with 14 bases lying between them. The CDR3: CASSYSARPNEQYF. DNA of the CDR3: TGTGCCAGCAGTTATAGCGCCAGGCCCAACGAGCAGTACTTC.

The CDR3 coding sequence is TGTGCCAGCAGTTACCGGACAGAAGTCTACGAGCAGTACTTC. This codes for CASSYRTEVYEQYF. The chain employs TRBV6-2 or TRBV6-3 and TRBJ2-7; possible D gene TRBD1, 6 bases. Germline assignment: CDR1 MNHEY and CDR2 SVGEGT. Trimming cost V 2 bases and J 3 bases, with 11 bases left between them. This CDR3 contains 14 residues.

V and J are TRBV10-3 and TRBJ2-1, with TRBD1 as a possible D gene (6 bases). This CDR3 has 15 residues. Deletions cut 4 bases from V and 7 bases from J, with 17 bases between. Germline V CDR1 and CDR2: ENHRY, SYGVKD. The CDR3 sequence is CAISGEVGAGNEQFF. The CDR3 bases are TGTGCCATCAGTGGGGAAGTGGGGGCTGGGAATGAGCAGTTCTTC.

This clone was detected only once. This CDR3 is CASSIPGTGPDTQYF. Here the CDR3 DNA reads TGTGCCAGTAGTATACCTGGGACAGGCCCAGATACGCAGTATTTT. The V call is TRBV19, the J call TRBJ2-3; 8 positions agree with TRBD1. Germline values: CDR1 LNHDA, CDR2 SQIVND (reference sequence). The trim removed 2 bases at V and 4 bases at J, leaving 5 bases unmatched. This CDR3 region has 15 residues. Full variable domain (remainder filled in from reference TRBV19 and TRBJ2-3): DGGITQSPKYLFRKEGQNVTLSCEQNLNHDAMYWYRQDPGQGLRLIYYSQIVNDFQKGDIAEGYSVSREKKESFPLTVTSAQKNPTAFYLCASSIPGTGPDTQYFGPGTRLTVL.

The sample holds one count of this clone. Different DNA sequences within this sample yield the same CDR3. The CDR3 here is CATSRDRSGNQPQHF. CDR3 DNA: TGTGCCACCAGCAGAGATCGATCCGGGAATCAGCCCCAGCATTTT. The chain couples TRBV15 to TRBJ1-5, with D hard to call. The germline gives CDR1 LNHNV, CDR2 YYDKDF (reference sequence). Deletions cut 0 bases from V and 4 bases from J, with 10 bases between. There are 15 residues in the CDR3.

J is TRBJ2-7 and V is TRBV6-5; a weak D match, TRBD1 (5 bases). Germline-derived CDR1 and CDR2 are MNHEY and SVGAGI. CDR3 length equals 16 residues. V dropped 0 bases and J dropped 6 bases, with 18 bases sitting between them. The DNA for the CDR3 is TGTGCCAGCAGTTACTCAGGGGTCTCTAGGGTATCCGAGCAGTACTTC. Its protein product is CASSYSGVSRVSEQYF.

The CDR3 DNA is TGCAGCGGGTGGAGGAGGGATGGGGCCACAGATACGCAGTATTTT. The encoded protein is CSGWRRDGATDTQYF. V is TRBV29-1 and J is TRBJ2-3, with a weak D call TRBD2 (6 bases). CDR3 length: 15 residues. Germline V gene data show CDR1 as SQVTM and CDR2 as ANQGSEA. V lost 7 bases, J lost 2 bases, and 19 bases lay in between.

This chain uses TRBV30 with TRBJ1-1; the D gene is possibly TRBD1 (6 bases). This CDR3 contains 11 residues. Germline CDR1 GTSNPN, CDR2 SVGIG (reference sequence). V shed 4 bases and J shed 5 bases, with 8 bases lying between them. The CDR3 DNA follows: TGTGCCTGGACCCAGGGGACTGAAGCTTTCTTT. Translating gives CAWTQGTEAFF.

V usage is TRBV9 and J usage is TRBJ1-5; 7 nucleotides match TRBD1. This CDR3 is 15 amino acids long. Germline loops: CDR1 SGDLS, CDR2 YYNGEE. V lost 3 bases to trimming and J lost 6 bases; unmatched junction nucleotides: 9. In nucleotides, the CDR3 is TGTGCCAGCAGCGCCCGGGACAGTATTTCTCAGCCCCAGCATTTT. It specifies CASSARDSISQPQHF.

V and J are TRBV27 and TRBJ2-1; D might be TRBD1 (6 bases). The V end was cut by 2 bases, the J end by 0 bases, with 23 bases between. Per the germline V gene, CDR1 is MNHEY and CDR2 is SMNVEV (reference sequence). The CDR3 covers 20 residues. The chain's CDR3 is CASSLAHQALPGVSYNEQFF. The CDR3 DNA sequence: TGTGCCAGCAGTTTAGCCCACCAAGCCCTCCCAGGGGTCTCCTACAATGAGCAGTTCTTC.

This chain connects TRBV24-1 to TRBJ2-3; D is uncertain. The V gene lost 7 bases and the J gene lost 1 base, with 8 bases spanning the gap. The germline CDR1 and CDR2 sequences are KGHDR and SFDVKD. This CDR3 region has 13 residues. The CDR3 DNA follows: TGTGCCACCAGAACCGAGGGCACAGATACGCAGTATTTT. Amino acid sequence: CATRTEGTDTQYF.

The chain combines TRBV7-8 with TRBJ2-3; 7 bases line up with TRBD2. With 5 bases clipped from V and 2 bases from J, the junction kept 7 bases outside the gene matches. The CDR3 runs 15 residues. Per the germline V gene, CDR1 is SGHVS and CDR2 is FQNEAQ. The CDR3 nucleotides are TGTGCCAGCAGCACCGGACTAGGATTCACAGATACGCAGTATTTT. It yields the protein CASSTGLGFTDTQYF. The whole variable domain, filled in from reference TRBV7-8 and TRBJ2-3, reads GAGVSQSPRYKVAKRGQDVALRCDPISGHVSLFWYQQALGQGPEFLTYFQNEAQLDKSGLPSDRFFAERPEGSVSTLKIQRTQQEDSAVYLCASSTGLGFTDTQYFGPGTRLTVL.